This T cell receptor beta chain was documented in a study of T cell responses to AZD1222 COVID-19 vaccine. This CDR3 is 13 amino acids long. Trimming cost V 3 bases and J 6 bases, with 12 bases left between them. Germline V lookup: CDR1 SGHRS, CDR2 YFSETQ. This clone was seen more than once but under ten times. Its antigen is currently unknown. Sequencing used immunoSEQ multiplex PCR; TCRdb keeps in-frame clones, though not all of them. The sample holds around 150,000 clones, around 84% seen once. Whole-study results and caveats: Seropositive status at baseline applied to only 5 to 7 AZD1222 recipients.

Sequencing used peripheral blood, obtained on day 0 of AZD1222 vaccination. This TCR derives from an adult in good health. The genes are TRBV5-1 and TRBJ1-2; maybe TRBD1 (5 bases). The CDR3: CASSSSGSDGYTF. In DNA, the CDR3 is TGCGCCAGCAGCTCCTCAGGGTCAGATGGCTACACCTTC.